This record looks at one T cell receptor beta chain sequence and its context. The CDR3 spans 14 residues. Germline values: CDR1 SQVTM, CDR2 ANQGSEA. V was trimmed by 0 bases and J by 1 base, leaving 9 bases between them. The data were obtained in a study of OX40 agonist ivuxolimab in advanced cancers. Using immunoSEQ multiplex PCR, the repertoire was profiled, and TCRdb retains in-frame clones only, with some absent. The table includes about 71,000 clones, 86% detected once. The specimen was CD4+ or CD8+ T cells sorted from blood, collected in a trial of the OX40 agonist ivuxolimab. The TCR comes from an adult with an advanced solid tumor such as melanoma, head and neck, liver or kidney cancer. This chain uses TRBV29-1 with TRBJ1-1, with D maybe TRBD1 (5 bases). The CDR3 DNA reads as TGCAGCGTTGAAGATCGGGGGAGGAACACTGAAGCTTTCTTT. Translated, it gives CSVEDRGRNTEAFF.